These 14 T cell receptor beta chains came from one sample sequenced in a study of PD-1 blockade in classical Hodgkin lymphoma. Time point noted: cycle 4 day 1 (C4D1), after 6 weeks of nivolumab. Following autologous stem cell transplantation, relapse occurred in every patient, and exposure to brentuximab vedotin varied. Isolation of CD4+ T cells from thawed PBMCs was performed by magnetic negative selection. Sequenced by immunoSEQ multiplex PCR; TCRdb stores in-frame clones only, minus some. The table includes around 25,000 clones, roughly 76% detected once. Source: CD4+ T cells from blood, taken before the fourth cycle of nivolumab. All receptors come from a human donor with classical Hodgkin lymphoma.

The V and J genes are TRBV7-9 and TRBJ1-3; 8 bases line up with TRBD1. V lost 5 bases and J lost 4; bases outside the gene matches: 7. The CDR3 is 15 amino acids. From germline, CDR1 is SEHNR and CDR2 FQNEAQ (reference sequence). The CDR3 is CASSRTGGEGNTIYF. The CDR3, as DNA: TGTGCCAGCAGCCGTACAGGGGGAGAAGGAAACACCATATATTTT.

The CDR3 region has the DNA TGTGCCAGCAGTGAAGACAGGGTTTATTCACCCCTCCACTTT. Translated, it gives CASSEDRVYSPLHF. V and J are TRBV2 and TRBJ1-6; possibly TRBD1 for D (6 bases). V dropped 1 base and J dropped 8 bases, with 9 bases sitting between them. This CDR3 is 14 amino acids long. The germline gives CDR1 SNHLY, CDR2 FYNNEI.

V gene TRBV7-2 combines with J gene TRBJ2-6; D is undetermined. Germline V gene data show CDR1 as SGHTA and CDR2 as FQGNSA. The V end was cut by 2 bases, the J end by 4 bases, with 6 bases between. The CDR3 loop spans 14 amino acids. Written as DNA, the CDR3 is TGTGCCAGCAGCTTAATGGAGGGGGCCAACGTCCTGACTTTC. It is translated as CASSLMEGANVLTF. Complete variable domain (other parts from reference TRBV7-2 and TRBJ2-6): GAGVSQSPSNKVTEKGKDVELRCDPISGHTALYWYRQSLGQGLEFLIYFQGNSAPDKSGLPSDRFSAERTGGSVSTLTIQRTQQEDSAVYLCASSLMEGANVLTFGAGSRLTVL.

V usage is TRBV4-3 and J usage is TRBJ1-5; D gene ambiguous. The CDR3 is 15 residues long. V lost 0 bases, J lost 2 bases, and 8 bases lay in between. The germline CDR1 and CDR2 sequences are LGHNA and YSLEER. CDR3 DNA sequence: TGCGCCAGCAGCCAAGATGCAGGAGGCAATCAGCCCCAGCATTTT. It translates to CASSQDAGGNQPQHF.

The rearrangement links TRBV19 to TRBJ1-6; 8 bases are shared with TRBD1. Per the germline V gene, CDR1 is LNHDA and CDR2 is SQIVND (reference sequence). There are 14 residues in the CDR3. Trimming removed 5 bases from V and 11 bases from J; junction bases left unmatched: 8. The CDR3 here is CASSPTGENPPLHF. The CDR3 DNA sequence: TGTGCCAGTAGTCCGACAGGGGAGAATCCACCCCTCCACTTT.

DNA for the CDR3: TGTGCCAGTAGTATAGGACAGGAACAGCCCCAGCATTTT. This encodes CASSIGQEQPQHF. The V call is TRBV19, the J call TRBJ1-5; the D gene is possibly TRBD1 (6 bases). The germline CDR1 and CDR2 sequences are LNHDA and SQIVND (reference sequence). This CDR3 region has 13 residues. V dropped 1 base and J dropped 7 bases, with 8 bases sitting between them.

The chain is built from TRBV18 and TRBJ2-2, with D perhaps matching TRBD2 (5 bases). The germline V gene has CDR1 KGHSH and CDR2 LQKENI. The CDR3 has 16 residues. Trimming stripped 3 bases from V and 5 bases from J, with 16 bases between. CDR3 residues: CASSPQDGVGTGELFF. The CDR3 bases are TGTGCCAGCTCACCCCAGGACGGGGTAGGGACCGGGGAGCTGTTTTTT.

The chain combines TRBV6-6 with TRBJ1-2; a possible D gene is TRBD1 (5 bases). CDR1 is MNHNY, CDR2 SVGAGI, per germline (reference sequence). V dropped 0 bases and J dropped 7 bases, with 12 bases sitting between them. The length of the CDR3 is 14 residues. The CDR3 reads CASSYSAGDAGYTF. The DNA of the CDR3 is TGTGCCAGCAGTTACTCGGCGGGGGATGCTGGCTACACCTTC.

The rearrangement joins TRBV11-3 to TRBJ2-2, with 11 positions matching TRBD2. The CDR3 consists of 15 residues. Trimming at V came to 3 bases and at J to 3 bases, leaving 0 bases not matched to a gene. Germline V gene sequence: CDR1 SGHNT, CDR2 YENEEA. CDR3 protein: CASSLGLADTGELFF. The CDR3 coding sequence is TGTGCCAGCAGCTTGGGACTAGCGGACACCGGGGAGCTGTTTTTT.

The DNA for the CDR3 is TGTGCCAGCAGTCCCCCGGTGGGGGGTAAGGGCTACACCTTC. Its translation: CASSPPVGGKGYTF. The chain carries TRBV6-5 and TRBJ1-2; D is perhaps TRBD1 (5 bases). This CDR3 region has 14 residues. CDR1 and CDR2 from the germline V gene are MNHEY and SVGAGI. Trimming stripped 5 bases from V and 8 bases from J, with 18 bases between.

This chain connects TRBV18 to TRBJ2-7, with no clear D. CDR1 is KGHSH, CDR2 LQKENI, per germline. The ends were cut back, 3 bases at V and 6 bases at J, with 15 bases in the middle. The CDR3 extends over 14 amino acids. The CDR3 spells CASSPGRSESEQYF. DNA for the CDR3: TGTGCCAGCTCACCTGGCCGATCCGAAAGCGAGCAGTACTTC.

V usage is TRBV5-1 and J usage is TRBJ2-7; D remains ambiguous. CDR3 length: 14 amino acids. The germline V and J ends were trimmed by 5 bases and 6 bases, with 18 bases remaining between them. Germline V gives CDR1 SGHRS, CDR2 YFSETQ. The CDR3 region is CASSPSNARTEQYF. CDR3 bases: TGCGCCAGCAGTCCTTCTAACGCACGTACCGAGCAGTACTTC.

Only a few counts were recorded for this clone. The chain has TRBV30 and TRBJ1-1; D ambiguous. The CDR3 is 11 amino acids. Germline lookup yields CDR1 GTSNPN and CDR2 SVGIG (reference sequence). The germline V and J ends were trimmed by 7 bases and 7 bases, with 13 bases remaining between them. The CDR3: CASGLLGEAFF. The CDR3 nucleotides read TGTGCCTCTGGATTGCTAGGTGAAGCTTTCTTT.

This clone was seen only once. The CDR3 region has the DNA TGTGCCAGCAGTTTGCGGGACAGGGGGCAGGGTCCGCCGCGGGATACGCAGTATTTT. This codes for CASSLRDRGQGPPRDTQYF. This chain links TRBV28 with TRBJ2-3, with TRBD1 identical over 12 bases. The CDR3 sequence is 19 residues long. Germline values: CDR1 MDHEN, CDR2 SYDVKM. V was pared by 3 bases and J by 6 bases, with 16 bases of the junction left unmatched. Full variable domain (rest looked up from reference TRBV28 and TRBJ2-3): DVKVTQSSRYLVKRTGEKVFLECVQDMDHENMFWYRQDPGLGLRLIYFSYDVKMKEKGDIPEGYSVSREKKERFSLILESASTNQTSMYLCASSLRDRGQGPPRDTQYFGPGTRLTVL.